The 6 T cell receptor beta chains below were found in one sample sequenced in a study of blood T cell repertoires in COVID-19. Using immunoSEQ multiplex PCR, the repertoire was profiled, and TCRdb retains in-frame clones only, with some absent. This sample has about 240,000 clones, with about 80% found just once. The sample was peripheral blood. The origin of the receptors is a woman older than 75 with acute or convalescent COVID-19.

This chain links TRBV5-1 with TRBJ2-1, with 12 bases aligning to TRBD2. There are 16 residues in the CDR3. Trimming took 4 bases from V and 8 from J; bases not matched to a gene: 10. Germline loops: CDR1 SGHRS, CDR2 YFSETQ. CDR3: CASSPGRLAGDDEQFF. In DNA, the CDR3 is TGCGCCAGCAGCCCGGGCCGACTAGCGGGAGATGATGAGCAGTTCTTC.

J is TRBJ2-2 and V is TRBV5-5; TRBD1 aligns across 10 bases. The trim removed 7 bases at V and 5 bases at J, leaving 2 bases unmatched. The CDR3 length is 13 residues. Germline loops: CDR1 SGHKS, CDR2 YYEKEE (reference sequence). As DNA, the CDR3 is TGTGCCAGCGGACAGGGGGTTACCGGGGAGCTGTTTTTT. Encoded protein: CASGQGVTGELFF.

The chain employs TRBV7-9 and TRBJ1-2; TRBD1 aligns across 9 bases. Germline assignment: CDR1 SEHNR and CDR2 FQNEAQ (reference sequence). The V gene end was trimmed by 5 bases and the J gene end by 7 bases; junction bases not matched to a gene: 11. The CDR3 extends over 15 amino acids. The CDR3, as DNA: TGTGCCAGCAGCATACAGGGGGCGCAGTCTATTGGCTACACCTTC. Translated, it gives CASSIQGAQSIGYTF.

This chain connects TRBV14 to TRBJ1-1; D may be TRBD1 (6 bases). CDR3 length: 13 residues. V was clipped by 4 bases and J by 6 bases, with 12 bases between them. Per the germline V gene, CDR1 is SGHDN and CDR2 is FVKESK. For the CDR3, the DNA is TGTGCCAGCAGCCGACAGGACTCCGCTGAAGCTTTCTTT. Encoded protein: CASSRQDSAEAFF.

The rearrangement uses TRBV6-5 and TRBJ1-6; weak D call: TRBD1 (5 bases). Trimming took off 2 bases at V and 3 bases at J, with 11 bases between the two ends. The CDR3 is 16 residues long. Germline CDR1 is MNHEY and CDR2 is SVGAGI. The CDR3 coding sequence is TGTGCCAGCAGTTACAACAGGCCTTACTATAATTCACCCCTCCACTTT. The encoded protein is CASSYNRPYYNSPLHF.

The chain links TRBV9 to TRBJ2-3; D remains unclear. This CDR3 comprises 15 residues. CDR1 is SGDLS, CDR2 YYNGEE, per germline. V was trimmed by 0 bases and J by 1 base, leaving 9 bases between them. CDR3 amino acids: CASSVEQFRTDTQYF. CDR3 coding DNA: TGTGCCAGCAGCGTAGAACAGTTCCGCACAGATACGCAGTATTTT.